This paragraph reports one TCR beta chain. Antigen specificity is unknown. The sample originates from a study of graft-versus-host responses after intestinal transplantation. Turning to the study itself: Induction with anti-thymocyte globulin, then tacrolimus and steroids for roughly three years, was given to all recipients.

Study outcomes and limitations: Detection of GvH clones occurred in recipient marrow, and some had their first appearance in ileum or blood. Circulating GvH clones peaking coincided with falling HvG clones soon after transplant.

The germline V gene has CDR1 MNHNS and CDR2 SASEGT. With 6 bases clipped from V and 4 bases from J, the junction kept 1 base outside the gene matches. The CDR3 length is 12 residues. Profiling relied on immunoSEQ multiplex PCR, and the TCRdb table lists in-frame clones only, not all of them. The sample has just under 55,000 clones, roughly nine tenths seen once. The material sequenced was PBMCs, taken 650 to 680 days after intestinal transplant. The chain links TRBV6-1 to TRBJ2-5; 8 bases are a match to TRBD2. This TCR was recovered from a human patient who received an intestinal transplant, so some T cells may come from the graft donor. The CDR3 coding sequence is TGTGCCAGCAGGCGGGGGGTAGAGACCCAGTACTTC. Its translation: CASRRGVETQYF.